The following is a T cell receptor beta chain sequence with its context. Its antigen is unidentified. Both 60 Vbeta primers and 13 Jbeta primers went into the PCR. Only in-frame clones appear in the TCRdb table, and some are missing; sequencing was by immunoSEQ multiplex PCR. This repertoire shows around 90,000 clones, around 77% found once; its top ten account for 0.57%. The data were obtained in a study of cytomegalovirus exposure and HLA in healthy donors. Study results and caveats: Earlier analysis yielded a pattern in which most TCR beta V segments were productive about 87% or about 30% of the time. A later analysis associated approximately 17,000 TCR beta sequences with HLA alleles at a 0.05 false discovery rate. It was 160 or so TCR beta chains that were listed as cytomegalovirus-associated. The dataset shows that most TCR sequences were rare, while some public TCRs occurred in many donors.

The germline CDR1 and CDR2 sequences are SNHLY and FYNNEI. V lost 5 bases and J 7 bases, leaving 11 bases between the germline ends. The length of the CDR3 is 12 residues. The rearrangement joins TRBV2 to TRBJ1-1; D gene unclear. What was sequenced was PBMCs. The sequence was obtained from a man aged 25-40 years in good health and CMV-seronegative. CDR3 DNA sequence: TGTGCCAGCAGTCTTAGCCTCAGTGAAGCTTTCTTT. It is translated as CASSLSLSEAFF. The whole variable domain, filled in from reference TRBV2 and TRBJ1-1, reads EPEVTQTPSHQVTQMGQEVILRCVPISNHLYFYWYRQILGQKVEFLVSFYNNEISEKSEIFDDQFSVERPDGSNFTLKIRSTKLEDSAMYFCASSLSLSEAFFGQGTRLTVV.